Below are 25 T cell receptor beta chains sequenced from a single sample in a study of blood T cell repertoires in COVID-19. Sequencing used immunoSEQ multiplex PCR; TCRdb keeps in-frame clones, though not all of them. This table has around 480,000 clones, around 89% appearing once. Sequencing was carried out using peripheral blood. Receptors were obtained from a woman between 50 and 59 years old with COVID-19, enrolled during active disease.

This chain links TRBV3-1 (or the pseudogene TRBV3-2) with TRBJ2-1, with TRBD2 identical over 8 bases. V gave up 4 bases and J gave up 4 bases; unmatched junction bases: 9. The germline CDR1 and CDR2 sequences are LGHDT and YNNKEL (reference sequence). The CDR3 covers 16 residues. The CDR3 reads CASSPKRAGGYNEQFF. Written as DNA, the CDR3 is TGTGCCAGCAGCCCCAAGCGGGCGGGGGGATACAATGAGCAGTTCTTC.

This chain joins TRBV24-1 and TRBJ2-1; D might be TRBD2 (6 bases). There are 16 residues in the CDR3. In germline, CDR1 is KGHDR, CDR2 SFDVKD. V lost 3 bases to trimming and J lost 6 bases, with 17 bases between them. The CDR3, as DNA: TGTGCCACCAGTGATAAGGGAGGTGAGGGCATCAATGAGCAGTTCTTC. Amino acids: CATSDKGGEGINEQFF.

This chain links TRBV7-8 with TRBJ1-2, with 8 nucleotides matching TRBD1. Germline-derived CDR1 and CDR2 are SGHVS and FQNEAQ. The CDR3 has 15 residues. Trimming took 4 bases from V and 4 from J; bases not matched to a gene: 8. This CDR3 is CASSSDRGSIYGYTF. The CDR3 DNA reads TGTGCCAGCAGCTCCGACAGGGGATCGATCTATGGCTACACCTTC.

The rearrangement uses TRBV5-6 and TRBJ2-7; 7 bases line up with TRBD1. The CDR3 is 15 residues long. CDR1 SGHDT and CDR2 YYEEEE come from the germline V gene. After removal of 3 bases from V and 8 bases from J, the junction contained 14 bases not matched to a gene. Here the CDR3 reads CASSWGQFEGAKQYF. CDR3 nucleotide sequence: TGTGCCAGCAGCTGGGGACAGTTTGAGGGCGCAAAGCAGTACTTC.

The rearrangement joins TRBV12-3 or TRBV12-4 to TRBJ2-5, with a tentative D call TRBD1 (6 bases). The CDR3 has 13 residues. The V and J ends lost 6 bases and 0 bases respectively, with 8 bases between them. The CDR3 here is CASSRGDQETQYF. The CDR3 nucleotides read TGTGCCAGCAGCAGGGGCGACCAAGAGACCCAGTACTTC.

V is TRBV30 and J is TRBJ1-1; D ambiguous. Germline CDR1 GTSNPN, CDR2 SVGIG (reference sequence). V lost 1 base, J lost 0 bases, and 12 bases lay in between. There are 15 residues in the CDR3. The CDR3 region has the DNA TGTGCCTGGAGTGGGCTGGGAGGTTTGAACACTGAAGCTTTCTTT. This codes for CAWSGLGGLNTEAFF.

V usage is TRBV7-8 and J usage is TRBJ1-6, with 7 positions matching TRBD1. In germline, CDR1 is SGHVS, CDR2 FQNEAQ. Trimming took 5 bases from V and 9 from J; bases not matched to a gene: 10. The CDR3 contains 15 residues. CDR3 nucleotides: TGTGCCAGCAGCCCACAAAGACAGGGCAGTTCACCCCTCCACTTT. Its translation: CASSPQRQGSSPLHF.

The chain carries TRBV3-1 (or the pseudogene TRBV3-2) and TRBJ1-2; TRBD1 agrees at 8 bases. Germline V gene sequence: CDR1 LGHDT, CDR2 YNNKEL (reference sequence). V lost 4 bases and J lost 2; bases outside the gene matches: 3. This CDR3 comprises 14 residues. The CDR3 DNA follows: TGTGCCAGCAGCCTCGACAGGGGAAACTATGGCTACACCTTC. It is translated as CASSLDRGNYGYTF.

V and J are TRBV18 and TRBJ1-1; unclear D gene. The CDR3 totals 13 residues. Looked up from germline, CDR1 is KGHSH and CDR2 is LQKENI. The ends were cut back, 3 bases at V and 4 bases at J, with 9 bases in the middle. This CDR3 reads CASSPLGFTEAFF. The CDR3 DNA is TGTGCCAGCTCACCCCTAGGTTTCACTGAAGCTTTCTTT. The complete variable domain, with remaining parts taken from reference TRBV18 and TRBJ1-1, reads NAGVMQNPRHLVRRRGQEARLRCSPMKGHSHVYWYRQLPEEGLKFMVYLQKENIIDESGMPKERFSAEFPKEGPSILRIQQVVRGDSAAYFCASSPLGFTEAFFGQGTRLTVV.

The chain is built from TRBV24-1 and TRBJ1-6; D gene ambiguous. The CDR3 has 13 residues. With 4 bases removed from V and 5 bases from J, the gap between germline ends came to 5 bases. From germline, CDR1 is KGHDR and CDR2 SFDVKD. Here the CDR3 reads CATSETNNSPLHF. CDR3 bases: TGTGCCACCAGTGAGACTAATAATTCACCCCTCCACTTT.

CDR3 nucleotides: TGTGCCAGCAGTGATGGGGGCAACTATGGCTACACCTTC. Amino acid sequence: CASSDGGNYGYTF. The V gene is TRBV2, the J gene TRBJ1-2, with TRBD1 as a possible D gene (6 bases). The CDR3 is 13 residues long. Germline lookup yields CDR1 SNHLY and CDR2 FYNNEI. V lost 3 bases and J lost 2, with 7 bases in between.

V and J are TRBV11-2 and TRBJ2-7; tentatively, D is TRBD2 (5 bases). Germline CDR1 and CDR2: SGHAT and FQNNGV. The CDR3 is 12 amino acids. Trimming removed 4 bases at V and 4 bases at J, with 8 bases between. In DNA, the CDR3 is TGTGCCAGCAGCTCTAGCAGGTACGAGCAGTACTTC. Translating it yields CASSSSRYEQYF. Drawing the rest from reference TRBV11-2 and TRBJ2-7, the complete variable domain is EAGVAQSPRYKIIEKRQSVAFWCNPISGHATLYWYQQILGQGPKLLIQFQNNGVVDDSQLPKDRFSAERLKGVDSTLKIQPAKLEDSAVYLCASSSSRYEQYFGPGTRLTVT.

This rearrangement joins TRBV6-6 to TRBJ2-7; 13 bases fit TRBD2. The CDR3 is 13 residues long. CDR1 and CDR2 from the germline V gene are MNHNY and SVGAGI (reference sequence). With 2 bases clipped from V and 10 bases from J, the junction kept 2 bases outside the gene matches. In DNA form, the CDR3 reads TGTGCCAGCAGTTACGGACTAGCGGGGGTCCAGTACTTC. Translation gives CASSYGLAGVQYF.

V usage is TRBV18 and J usage is TRBJ1-3; TRBD1 is a possible D gene (5 bases). The CDR3 contains 14 residues. V was shortened by 3 bases and J by 8 bases, with 14 bases between the two germline ends. CDR1 is KGHSH, CDR2 LQKENI, per germline. The CDR3 protein is CASSPTGRVDTIYF. DNA of the CDR3: TGTGCCAGCTCACCTACAGGACGCGTAGACACCATATATTTT. Full variable domain (missing parts from reference TRBV18 and TRBJ1-3): NAGVMQNPRHLVRRRGQEARLRCSPMKGHSHVYWYRQLPEEGLKFMVYLQKENIIDESGMPKERFSAEFPKEGPSILRIQQVVRGDSAAYFCASSPTGRVDTIYFGEGSWLTVV.

The chain uses TRBV7-9 and TRBJ2-3; the D gene is possibly TRBD1 (6 bases). Trimming removed 5 bases from V and 8 bases from J, with 23 bases in between. Germline V gene sequence: CDR1 SEHNR, CDR2 FQNEAQ (reference sequence). This CDR3 spans 16 amino acids. CDR3 DNA sequence: TGTGCCAGCAGCCTGCAGAATCAGGGGTTCCCAGCTACGCAGTATTTT. Protein product: CASSLQNQGFPATQYF.

The V gene is TRBV9, the J gene TRBJ2-3; 7 bases match TRBD1. The V gene's germline CDR1 is SGDLS and CDR2 YYNGEE. The CDR3 is 16 residues long. Trimming removed 5 bases from V and 0 bases from J; junction bases left unmatched: 9. CDR3 sequence: CASSGQTGVSTDTQYF. Written as DNA, the CDR3 is TGTGCCAGCAGTGGCCAAACAGGGGTGAGCACAGATACGCAGTATTTT. The full variable domain, its missing parts supplied by reference TRBV9 and TRBJ2-3, is DSGVTQTPKHLITATGQRVTLRCSPRSGDLSVYWYQQSLDQGLQFLIQYYNGEERAKGNILERFSAQQFPDLHSELNLSSLELGDSALYFCASSGQTGVSTDTQYFGPGTRLTVL.

J is TRBJ1-6 and V is TRBV7-2; the D gene is possibly TRBD1 (5 bases). The CDR3 has 15 residues. V shed 3 bases and J shed 6 bases, with 12 bases lying between them. Germline V gene data show CDR1 as SGHTA and CDR2 as FQGNSA. The CDR3 sequence: CASSFTQGSNSPLHF. The CDR3 DNA reads TGTGCCAGCAGCTTCACGCAGGGAAGTAATTCACCCCTCCACTTT.

This chain connects TRBV27 to TRBJ1-4; no clear D gene. The CDR3 is made up of 19 amino acids. Germline assignment: CDR1 MNHEY and CDR2 SMNVEV (reference sequence). The V and J ends lost 4 bases and 5 bases respectively, with 26 bases between them. The CDR3, as DNA: TGTGCCAGCAGTTCTCAGTCGCGGGCCTCGAGGCGTTTGAATGAAAAACTGTTTTTT. This codes for CASSSQSRASRRLNEKLFF.

The V gene is TRBV9, the J gene TRBJ2-7, with 9 bases matching TRBD1. V lost 4 bases to trimming and J lost 6 bases; unmatched junction nucleotides: 8. This CDR3 contains 14 residues. Germline CDR1 SGDLS, CDR2 YYNGEE. The CDR3 loop reads CASSPGTGYSEQYF. CDR3 in DNA: TGTGCCAGCAGCCCCGGGACAGGGTACTCCGAGCAGTACTTC.

The V and J genes are TRBV9 and TRBJ2-7, with 7 bases lining up with TRBD1. Germline CDR1 and CDR2: SGDLS and YYNGEE. CDR3 length: 16 amino acids. The V segment lost 3 bases and the J segment 0 bases; nucleotides outside the gene matches: 9. The CDR3 protein is CASSAGSGTDSYEQYF. CDR3 DNA: TGTGCCAGCAGCGCGGGCTCCGGGACAGACTCCTACGAGCAGTACTTC.

In regard to this clone: This sample also contains other DNA sequences that code for the same CDR3. This chain connects TRBV12-3 or TRBV12-4 to TRBJ1-6; D might be TRBD1 (6 bases). V was pared by 4 bases and J by 7 bases, with 8 bases between. This CDR3 is built from 13 residues. The CDR3 DNA reads TGTGCCAGCAGTTCCACAGGGAATTCACCCCTCCACTTT. Amino acid sequence: CASSSTGNSPLHF.

V is TRBV11-2 and J is TRBJ1-4; D is perhaps TRBD1 (5 bases). The CDR3 runs 15 residues. V lost 1 base to trimming and J lost 4 bases, with 10 bases between them. Germline V gene sequence: CDR1 SGHAT, CDR2 FQNNGV. CDR3 DNA: TGTGCCAGCAGCTTAGTCGGGGGATTTAATGAAAAACTGTTTTTT. Translated, it gives CASSLVGGFNEKLFF.

This rearrangement joins TRBV3-1 (or the pseudogene TRBV3-2) to TRBJ1-1, with 7 bases matching TRBD1. The CDR3 totals 15 residues. Germline assignment: CDR1 LGHDT and CDR2 YNNKEL (reference sequence). With V trimmed by 2 bases and J by 1 base, 4 bases remained unmatched. The CDR3: CASSQWRTGNTEAFF. The CDR3 DNA follows: TGTGCCAGCAGCCAATGGCGGACAGGGAACACTGAAGCTTTCTTT.

The rearrangement uses TRBV28 and TRBJ1-6; D is possibly TRBD1 (6 bases). In germline, CDR1 is MDHEN, CDR2 SYDVKM. There are 13 residues in the CDR3. Between the trimmed V and J ends, which lost 5 bases and 10 bases, there was a span of 12 bases. The CDR3 coding sequence is TGTGCCAGCAGTCGGGACATGGACTCACCCCTCCACTTT. Protein sequence: CASSRDMDSPLHF.

V and J are TRBV4-2 and TRBJ2-3; 7 bases are a match to TRBD2. The CDR3 is 14 amino acids. Germline CDR1 LGHNA, CDR2 YNFKEQ. V trimming: 4 bases; J trimming: 1 base; junction bases outside the gene matches: 2. The chain's CDR3 is CASSLSGGTDTQYF. For the CDR3, the DNA is TGTGCCAGCAGCCTAAGCGGGGGCACAGATACGCAGTATTTT.